These 24 T cell receptor beta chains share one sample of origin, sequenced in a study of metastatic and nonmetastatic thyroid tumors. Before thyroid surgery, none of the patients had received any treatment. TCRdb re-called the PCR reads through MiXCR. The sample has around 19,000 clones, about 20% seen once; the top ten hold about 25%. Input material: blood. Source of these receptors: a female donor with papillary thyroid cancer or a benign thyroid nodule (not recorded which). Some clones in this sample may be carry-over from other donors' samples.

The chain links TRBV20-1 to TRBJ2-7; D is perhaps TRBD2 (6 bases). Germline values: CDR1 DFQATT, CDR2 SNEGSKA (reference sequence). Between the trimmed V and J ends, which lost 3 bases and 3 bases, there was a span of 12 bases. The CDR3 loop spans 13 amino acids. The CDR3 DNA reads TGCAGTGCTAGGGACTATACCGGCTACGAGCAGTACTTC. Translating gives CSARDYTGYEQYF.

This clone came up many times. The chain employs TRBV28 and TRBJ2-3; 7 bases are shared with TRBD2. This CDR3 comprises 17 residues. J lost 2 bases, V lost 4 bases, and 12 bases had no gene match. The germline gives CDR1 MDHEN, CDR2 SYDVKM. The CDR3 here is CASSSLRRGGITDTQYF. The CDR3 bases are TGTGCCAGCAGTTCCCTCCGGAGGGGAGGGATCACAGATACGCAGTATTTT.

Sample share makes this clone medium-sized. The genes are TRBV6-1 and TRBJ1-6; D gene ambiguous. The length of the CDR3 is 12 residues. Trimming took off 6 bases at V and 10 bases at J, with 10 bases between the two ends. The germline V gene has CDR1 MNHNS and CDR2 SASEGT. CDR3 region: CASRNNASPLHF. The CDR3 DNA sequence: TGTGCCAGCAGGAACAATGCGTCACCCCTCCACTTT.

The CDR3: CASSQVADDNSPLHF. The CDR3 DNA is TGTGCCAGCAGCCAAGTTGCGGATGACAATTCACCCCTCCACTTT. V is TRBV3-1 and J is TRBJ1-6; D is unclear. This CDR3 has 15 residues. Germline V gene data show CDR1 as LGHDT and CDR2 as YNNKEL (reference sequence). Trimming pared 1 base from V and 7 bases from J, leaving 11 bases between.

Ten or more counts support this clone. J is TRBJ2-6 and V is TRBV14, with unresolved D. V was pared by 7 bases and J by 0 bases, with 7 bases between. The CDR3 length is 14 residues. Per germline, CDR1 SGHDN and CDR2 FVKESK. In nucleotides, the CDR3 is TGTGCCAGCAACAGTCTCTCTGGGGCCAACGTCCTGACTTTC. Encoded protein: CASNSLSGANVLTF.

By sample share, this clone is medium-sized. The chain has TRBV15 and TRBJ1-6; 9 nucleotides agree with TRBD1. The ends lost 8 bases at V and 7 bases at J; junction bases unmatched: 9. In germline, CDR1 is LNHNV, CDR2 YYDKDF (reference sequence). The CDR3 contains 15 residues. The CDR3 loop is CATSRTGTGNSPLHF. The CDR3 DNA sequence: TGTGCCACCTCACGAACCGGGACAGGGAATTCACCCCTCCACTTT.

Many counts were recorded for this clone. The chain joins TRBV5-6 to TRBJ2-7; a weak D match, TRBD1 (5 bases). Germline-derived CDR1 and CDR2 are SGHDT and YYEEEE. The V end lost 9 bases, the J end lost 3 bases, and 16 bases lay between the germline ends. This CDR3 contains 13 residues. For the CDR3, the DNA is TGTGCCACCAAGGGGCAGTTGGACTACGAGCAGTACTTC. Protein sequence: CATKGQLDYEQYF.

Only a few counts were recorded for this clone. This chain uses TRBV6-1 with TRBJ2-3; TRBD2 agrees at 11 bases. The CDR3 runs 15 residues. Germline CDR1 is MNHNS and CDR2 is SASEGT. The V segment lost 6 bases and the J segment 4 bases; nucleotides outside the gene matches: 6. CDR3 coding DNA: TGTGCCAGCAGAACCCTAGCGGGAGGTCCAGATACGCAGTATTTT. Residues: CASRTLAGGPDTQYF.

This clone was seen at least ten times. This chain links TRBV12-3 or TRBV12-4 with TRBJ2-1; perhaps TRBD2 as D (5 bases). There are 14 residues in the CDR3. Trimming took 5 bases from V and 9 from J, leaving 17 bases between them. The CDR3 bases are TGTGCCAGCAGTCCTCTTACGGGATTGGCTGAGCAGTTCTTC. Translating it yields CASSPLTGLAEQFF.

In this sample, this clone turned up many times. This chain links TRBV11-2 with TRBJ1-2, with 9 positions matching TRBD1. Germline V lookup: CDR1 SGHAT, CDR2 FQNNGV. V trimming: 6 bases; J trimming: 4 bases; junction bases outside the gene matches: 9. There are 15 residues in the CDR3. The DNA for the CDR3 is TGTGCCAGCAGTTTAACACAGGGGGCTGGCTATGGCTACACCTTC. It translates to CASSLTQGAGYGYTF.

This clone was picked up many times. The V call is TRBV28, the J call TRBJ2-7; D unresolved. The CDR3 has 15 amino acids. Per the germline V gene, CDR1 is MDHEN and CDR2 is SYDVKM. V was pared by 7 bases and J by 1 base, with 17 bases between. CDR3 DNA: TGTGCCAGCATTTTGACGACCGCGATATCCTACGAGCAGTACTTC. This gives the protein CASILTTAISYEQYF. The entire variable domain, with the rest obtained from reference TRBV28 and TRBJ2-7, is as follows: DVKVTQSSRYLVKRTGEKVFLECVQDMDHENMFWYRQDPGLGLRLIYFSYDVKMKEKGDIPEGYSVSREKKERFSLILESASTNQTSMYLCASILTTAISYEQYFGPGTRLTVT.

Many counts were recorded for this clone. V and J are TRBV19 and TRBJ1-4; D remains unclear. Trimming cost V 6 bases and J 0 bases, with 8 bases left between them. Germline V gives CDR1 LNHDA, CDR2 SQIVND (reference sequence). The CDR3 extends over 14 amino acids. The CDR3 region is CASRLVATNEKLFF. Here the CDR3 DNA reads TGTGCCAGTAGGTTGGTTGCAACTAATGAAAAACTGTTTTTT.

This clone was observed at least ten times. The rearrangement links TRBV28 to TRBJ1-1; 8 positions match TRBD1. Germline CDR1 and CDR2: MDHEN and SYDVKM. This CDR3 spans 14 amino acids. Trimming took 3 bases from V and 5 from J; bases not matched to a gene: 5. Here the CDR3 reads CASSLTGAGTEAFF. The CDR3 bases are TGTGCCAGCAGTTTGACAGGGGCAGGTACTGAAGCTTTCTTT. The entire variable domain, with the rest obtained from reference TRBV28 and TRBJ1-1, is as follows: DVKVTQSSRYLVKRTGEKVFLECVQDMDHENMFWYRQDPGLGLRLIYFSYDVKMKEKGDIPEGYSVSREKKERFSLILESASTNQTSMYLCASSLTGAGTEAFFGQGTRLTVV.

By proportion, this clone is medium-sized. This CDR3 is CASSFSPARTHEAFF. For the CDR3, the DNA is TGTGCCAGCAGTTTCTCCCCGGCCCGGACCCATGAAGCTTTCTTT. The V and J genes are TRBV6-5 and TRBJ1-1; D ambiguous. The CDR3 sequence is 15 residues long. Trimming cost V 4 bases and J 7 bases, with 19 bases left between them. Germline V gene data show CDR1 as MNHEY and CDR2 as SVGAGI.

This chain joins TRBV20-1 and TRBJ2-2; 7 bases agree with TRBD2. Trimming took 3 bases from V and 5 from J; bases not matched to a gene: 12. Germline V lookup: CDR1 DFQATT, CDR2 SNEGSKA (reference sequence). This CDR3 is 16 amino acids long. The CDR3 nucleotides are TGCAGTGCTAGGACCGATCCGGGGAGGGAAACCGGGGAGCTGTTTTTT. The encoded protein is CSARTDPGRETGELFF.

This clone was recorded a few times. This chain joins TRBV6-2 or TRBV6-3 and TRBJ2-7, with 7 bases fitting TRBD1. CDR3 length equals 14 residues. With V trimmed by 6 bases and J by 3 bases, 8 bases remained unmatched. Germline-derived CDR1 and CDR2 are MNHEY and SVGEGT. The CDR3 region is CASRQRTGDYEQYF. The DNA of the CDR3 is TGTGCCAGCAGACAGCGGACAGGTGACTACGAGCAGTACTTC.

This clone appeared many times. V usage is TRBV4-2 and J usage is TRBJ2-1, with 16 bases identical to TRBD2. The V gene's germline CDR1 is LGHNA and CDR2 YNFKEQ. CDR3 length equals 17 residues. V dropped 4 bases and J dropped 8; count of bases not matched to a gene: 8. The CDR3 sequence is CASSPDTGTSGGDEQFF. For the CDR3, the DNA is TGTGCCAGCAGCCCCGACACCGGGACTAGCGGGGGGGATGAGCAGTTCTTC.

The sample holds many counts of this clone. The chain joins TRBV5-4 to TRBJ1-2; D perhaps matches TRBD1 (6 bases). The length of the CDR3 is 14 residues. Trimming stripped 0 bases from V and 6 bases from J, with 12 bases between. The germline gives CDR1 SGHNT, CDR2 YYREEE (reference sequence). CDR3 loop: CASSLALGADGYTF. CDR3 DNA sequence: TGTGCCAGCAGCTTGGCCCTGGGGGCGGATGGCTACACCTTC.

For this clone: An end of the junction does not agree with germline; a read error may underlie this. The chain is built from TRBV7-2 and TRBJ2-1, with D perhaps TRBD1 (6 bases). This CDR3 has 14 residues. From germline, CDR1 is SGHTA and CDR2 FQGNSA. DNA for the CDR3: TGCGCCAGCAGCTACTATAACAGGGACAATGAGCAGTTCTTC. As protein: CASSYYNRDNEQFF.

Relative to its sample, this clone is medium-sized. The genes are TRBV25-1 and TRBJ2-7, with 8 positions matching TRBD1. Germline lookup yields CDR1 MGHDK and CDR2 SYGVNS. J gave up 1 base and V 9 bases, and 8 bases lay outside the gene matches. The CDR3 spans 14 residues. This CDR3 reads CARHPGTGSYEQYF. The DNA of the CDR3 is TGTGCCAGACACCCCGGGACAGGTTCCTACGAGCAGTACTTC.

The sample holds many counts of this clone. The chain has TRBV10-2 and TRBJ2-1, with D possibly being TRBD1 or TRBD2 (6 bases each). The CDR3 length is 14 residues. V lost 7 bases, J lost 4 bases, and 14 bases lay in between. Per germline, CDR1 WSHSY and CDR2 SAAADI. CDR3 DNA: TGCGCCAGCACCAACGGGGGCCTATACAATGAGCAGTTCTTC. Translation: CASTNGGLYNEQFF.

This chain uses TRBV18 with TRBJ2-7; 10 nucleotides agree with TRBD1. V shed 0 bases, J shed 4 bases, and the junction held 6 bases outside the gene matches. This CDR3 comprises 16 residues. The germline V gene has CDR1 KGHSH and CDR2 LQKENI. This chain's CDR3 is CASSPPGTGVLYEQYF. The CDR3 DNA reads as TGTGCCAGCTCACCACCCGGGACAGGGGTTTTGTACGAGCAGTACTTC.

With respect to this clone: A clone one base away is much larger, so this may be a read error. The CDR3 DNA sequence: TGTGCCAGCAGCTTTGCAGAGCCCGCGGGCGAGACCCAGTACTTC. Translated, it gives CASSFAEPAGETQYF. The rearrangement links TRBV5-4 to TRBJ2-5; perhaps TRBD2 as D (5 bases). The germline CDR1 and CDR2 sequences are SGHNT and YYREEE (reference sequence). Between the trimmed V and J ends, which lost 2 bases and 5 bases, there was a span of 16 bases. The CDR3 is made up of 15 amino acids.

Many counts were recorded for this clone. V and J are TRBV7-8 and TRBJ1-3; D may be TRBD1 (6 bases). Trimming left V 3 bases short and J 0 bases short, with 21 bases between. Germline assignment: CDR1 SGHVS and CDR2 FQNEAQ. This CDR3 is built from 19 residues. CDR3: CASSLRGAGWSISGNTIYF. DNA for the CDR3: TGTGCCAGCAGCTTGAGGGGGGCGGGGTGGTCAATCTCTGGAAACACCATATATTTT.